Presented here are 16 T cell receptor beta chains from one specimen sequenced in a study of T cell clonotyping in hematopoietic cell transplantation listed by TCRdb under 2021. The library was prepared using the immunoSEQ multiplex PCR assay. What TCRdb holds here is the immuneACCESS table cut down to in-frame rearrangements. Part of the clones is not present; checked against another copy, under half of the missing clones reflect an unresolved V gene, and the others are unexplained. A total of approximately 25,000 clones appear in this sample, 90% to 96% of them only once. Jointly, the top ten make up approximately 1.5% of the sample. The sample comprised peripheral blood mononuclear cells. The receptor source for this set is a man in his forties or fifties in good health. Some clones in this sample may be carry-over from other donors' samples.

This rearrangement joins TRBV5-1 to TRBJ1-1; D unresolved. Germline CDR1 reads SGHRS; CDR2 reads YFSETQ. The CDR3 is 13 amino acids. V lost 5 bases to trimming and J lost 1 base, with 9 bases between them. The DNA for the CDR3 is TGCGCCAGCAGTTTATCCTGGAACACTGAAGCTTTCTTT. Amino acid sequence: CASSLSWNTEAFF.

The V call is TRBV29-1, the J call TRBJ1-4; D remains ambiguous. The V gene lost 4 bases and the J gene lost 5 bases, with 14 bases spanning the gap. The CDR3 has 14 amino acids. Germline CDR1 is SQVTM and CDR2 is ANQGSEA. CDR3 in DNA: TGCAGCGTTGGAGGGCCAGGAGAGAATGAAAAACTGTTTTTT. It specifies CSVGGPGENEKLFF.

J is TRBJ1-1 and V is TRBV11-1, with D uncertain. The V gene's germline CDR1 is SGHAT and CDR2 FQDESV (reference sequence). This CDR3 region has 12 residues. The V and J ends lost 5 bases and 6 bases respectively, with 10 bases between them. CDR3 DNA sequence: TGTGCCAGCAGCCAACCCACGGCTGAAGCTTTCTTT. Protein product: CASSQPTAEAFF.

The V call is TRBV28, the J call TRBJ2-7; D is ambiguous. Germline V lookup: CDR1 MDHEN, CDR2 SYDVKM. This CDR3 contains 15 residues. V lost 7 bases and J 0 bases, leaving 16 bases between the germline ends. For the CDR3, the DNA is TGTGCCAGCACCTCCCCTTCCGGTAGCTCCTACGAGCAGTACTTC. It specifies CASTSPSGSSYEQYF.

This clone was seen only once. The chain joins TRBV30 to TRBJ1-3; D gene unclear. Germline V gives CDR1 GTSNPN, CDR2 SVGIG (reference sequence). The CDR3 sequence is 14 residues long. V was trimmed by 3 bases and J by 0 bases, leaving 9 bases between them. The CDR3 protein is CAWSPVSSGNTIYF. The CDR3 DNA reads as TGTGCCTGGAGCCCAGTGAGCTCTGGAAACACCATATATTTT.

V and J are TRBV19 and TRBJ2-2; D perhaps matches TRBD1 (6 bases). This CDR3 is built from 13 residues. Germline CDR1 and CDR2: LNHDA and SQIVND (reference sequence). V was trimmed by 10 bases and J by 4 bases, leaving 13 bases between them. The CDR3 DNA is TGTGCCATGCAAATACAGGGCACCGGGGAGCTGTTTTTT. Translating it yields CAMQIQGTGELFF.

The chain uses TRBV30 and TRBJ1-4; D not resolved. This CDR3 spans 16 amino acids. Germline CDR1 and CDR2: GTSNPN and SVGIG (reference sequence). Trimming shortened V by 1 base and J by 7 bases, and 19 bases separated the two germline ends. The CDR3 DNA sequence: TGTGCCTGGAGTGCGCCCGGACGGGGTATCGGTGAAAAACTGTTTTTT. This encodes CAWSAPGRGIGEKLFF.

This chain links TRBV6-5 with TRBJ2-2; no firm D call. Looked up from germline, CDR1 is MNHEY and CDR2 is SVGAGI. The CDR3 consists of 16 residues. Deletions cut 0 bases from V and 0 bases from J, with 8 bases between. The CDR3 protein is CASSYSMGSNTGELFF. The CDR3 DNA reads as TGTGCCAGCAGTTACTCGATGGGGTCGAACACCGGGGAGCTGTTTTTT.

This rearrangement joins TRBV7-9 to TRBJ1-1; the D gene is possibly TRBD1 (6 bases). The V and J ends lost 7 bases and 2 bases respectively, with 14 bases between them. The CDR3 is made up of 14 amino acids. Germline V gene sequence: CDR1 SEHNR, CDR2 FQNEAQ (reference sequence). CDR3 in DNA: TGTGCCAGCATAGGCCGGACAGCAAACACTGAAGCTTTCTTT. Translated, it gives CASIGRTANTEAFF.

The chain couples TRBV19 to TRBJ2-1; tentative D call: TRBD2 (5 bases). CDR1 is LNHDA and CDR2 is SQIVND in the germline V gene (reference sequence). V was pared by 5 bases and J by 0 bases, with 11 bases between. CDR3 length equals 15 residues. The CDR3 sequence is CASSPTSLSYNEQFF. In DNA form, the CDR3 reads TGTGCCAGTAGTCCCACTAGTCTCTCCTACAATGAGCAGTTCTTC.

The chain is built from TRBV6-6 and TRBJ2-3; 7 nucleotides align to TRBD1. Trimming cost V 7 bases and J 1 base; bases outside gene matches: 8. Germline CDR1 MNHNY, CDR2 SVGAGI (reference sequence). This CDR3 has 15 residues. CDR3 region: CASTPFDRGTDTQYF. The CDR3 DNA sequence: TGTGCCAGCACCCCTTTCGACAGGGGCACAGATACGCAGTATTTT.

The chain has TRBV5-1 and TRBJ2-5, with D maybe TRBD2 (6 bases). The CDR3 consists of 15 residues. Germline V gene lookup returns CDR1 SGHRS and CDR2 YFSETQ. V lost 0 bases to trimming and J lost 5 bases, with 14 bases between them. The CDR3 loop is CASSLGLVSRETQYF. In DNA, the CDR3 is TGCGCCAGCAGCTTGGGACTAGTGAGCAGGGAGACCCAGTACTTC.

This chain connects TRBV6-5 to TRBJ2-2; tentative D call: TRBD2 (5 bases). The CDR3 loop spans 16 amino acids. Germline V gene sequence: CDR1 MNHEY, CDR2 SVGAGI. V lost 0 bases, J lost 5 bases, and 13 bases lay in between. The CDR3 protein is CASSYSITGWTGELFF. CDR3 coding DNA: TGTGCCAGCAGTTACTCGATCACGGGATGGACCGGGGAGCTGTTTTTT.

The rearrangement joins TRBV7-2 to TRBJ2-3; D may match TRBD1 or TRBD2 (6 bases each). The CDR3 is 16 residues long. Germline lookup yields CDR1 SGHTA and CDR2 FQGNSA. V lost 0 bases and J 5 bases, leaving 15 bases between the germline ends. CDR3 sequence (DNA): TGTGCCAGCAGCTTAGCGGGCTCGGGGGCCGGAGATACGCAGTATTTT. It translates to CASSLAGSGAGDTQYF.

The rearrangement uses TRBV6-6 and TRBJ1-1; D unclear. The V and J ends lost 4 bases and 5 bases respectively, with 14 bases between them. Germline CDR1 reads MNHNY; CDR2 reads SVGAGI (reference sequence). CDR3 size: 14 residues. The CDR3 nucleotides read TGTGCCAGCAGTTCCTTCGGCCCGACTACTGAAGCTTTCTTT. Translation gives CASSSFGPTTEAFF.

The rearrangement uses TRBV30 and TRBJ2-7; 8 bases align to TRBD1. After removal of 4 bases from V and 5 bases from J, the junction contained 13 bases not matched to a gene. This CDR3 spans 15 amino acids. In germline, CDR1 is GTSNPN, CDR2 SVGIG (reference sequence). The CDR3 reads CAWNGQGVGIHEQYF. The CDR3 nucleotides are TGTGCCTGGAACGGACAGGGTGTCGGTATCCACGAGCAGTACTTC.